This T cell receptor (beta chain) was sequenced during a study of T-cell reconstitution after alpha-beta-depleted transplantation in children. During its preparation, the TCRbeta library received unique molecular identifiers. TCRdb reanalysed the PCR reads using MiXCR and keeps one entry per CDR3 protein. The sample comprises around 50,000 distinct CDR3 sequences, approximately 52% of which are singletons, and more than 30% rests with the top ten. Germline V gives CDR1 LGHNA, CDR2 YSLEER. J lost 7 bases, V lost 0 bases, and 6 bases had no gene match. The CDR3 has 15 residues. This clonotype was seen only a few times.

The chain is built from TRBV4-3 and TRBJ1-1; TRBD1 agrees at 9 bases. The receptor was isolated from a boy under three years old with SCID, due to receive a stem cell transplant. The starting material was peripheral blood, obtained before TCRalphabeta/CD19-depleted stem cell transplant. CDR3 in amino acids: CASSQEGTGWGEAFF. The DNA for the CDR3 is TGCGCCAGCAGCCAAGAGGGGACAGGGTGGGGTGAAGCTTTCTTT.